This TCR beta chain was captured in a study of T cell repertoires in cytomegalovirus infection (dated by TCRdb to the late 2010s). Study-level background: Recently identified HLA-C-restricted CMV epitopes, whose presentation resists viral immunomodulation, were targeted by peptide stimulations together with well-studied HLA-B-restricted epitopes. Donor HLA type was relevant to the analysis, as public TCR beta signatures indicated carriage of CMV infection together with the matching HLA type.

V is trimmed back by 5 bases and J by 3 bases, and the junction contains 12 bases that no gene match accounts for. The CDR3 contains 18 residues, cysteine and phenylalanine counted. Only CDR3 DNA is held: 54 bases, read in frame from base 1. From a lookup of the germline V gene (reference sequence), CDR1 and CDR2 are MNHNY and SVGAGI. Overall study outcomes, separate from this receptor: Cumulative frequency of public TCR beta family members discriminated carriers of CMV infection plus the relevant HLA type in this cohort and an independent roughly 350-donor cohort. In the ex vivo response, HLA-C-restricted CMV-specific TCR beta clonotypes were dominant, and in two of eight donors the single most frequent clonotype came from this HLA-C-restricted group.

With respect to this clonotype: Its binding antigen is unknown. Per-nucleotide qualities are absent, and no much larger clonotype sits a single base away.

The sample's treatment or condition label, in plain terms: in vitro stimulation with specific CMV peptide epitopes to enrich CMV-specific T cells. These reads were obtained on an Illumina HiSeq 1500. The raw public data were reprocessed by TCRdb itself: fastp quality trimming at Q25, MiXCR clonotype calling, in-frame beta chains only. Each CDR3 protein appears once, grouped with its most common genes and DNA. The sample table holds approximately 990,000 distinct CDR3 sequences, of which around 30% were seen once. The ten largest clones take up around 15% of the sample. The origin of this receptor is a human donor in good health (CMV status not recorded). Some clones in this sample may be carry-over from other donors' samples. This material consisted of cultured CD8+ T cells from PBMCs, taken from culture after CMV antigen stimulation. The chain couples TRBV6-6 to TRBJ2-3; TRBD2 fits 12 bases in the junction. The sequence in DNA is TGTGCCAGCAGTCACCAGGGGCTAGCGGGGGGGCCTACAGATACGCAGTATTTT. This yields the protein CASSHQGLAGGPTDTQYF.